The rows below give T cell receptor beta chains drawn from one sample of a study of blood T cells in healthy people across ages. Via MiXCR, TCRdb re-called the 5' RACE reads, giving one row per CDR3 protein. Of around 1,100,000 distinct CDR3 sequences in the sample, 35% to 45% were seen once. The sequenced sample consisted of blood. Receptor source: a young man in good health. Each CDR3 is given with its conserved first and last residue.

V: TRBV28
J: TRBJ2-1
CDR3: CASSRTSGVNEQFF

V: TRBV4-3
J: TRBJ2-2
CDR3: CASSLGGPSQVSGELFF

V: TRBV4-2
J: TRBJ2-1
CDR3: CASSQPAAGNEQFF

V: TRBV7-2
J: TRBJ1-2
CDR3: CASSFLTGQGYGYTF

V: TRBV6-2/TRBV6-3
J: TRBJ2-5
CDR3: CASSPPSGNEQYF

V: TRBV27
J: TRBJ1-6
CDR3: CASRTLTDSPLHF

V: TRBV24-1
J: TRBJ2-6
CDR3: CATGDNSGANVLTF

V: TRBV9
J: TRBJ2-2
CDR3: CASSVPPGPNTGELFF

V: TRBV3-1
J: TRBJ1-2
CDR3: CASSQDPQGENGYTF

V: TRBV5-6
J: TRBJ2-3
CDR3: CASSLAPGSGEDTQYF

V: TRBV12-5
J: TRBJ2-7
CDR3: CASGLWDDSYEQYF

V: TRBV5-1
J: TRBJ2-5
CDR3: CASSLEVLAVKETQYF

V: TRBV7-6
J: TRBJ2-5
CDR3: CASSPRTITRLQETQYF

V: TRBV7-2
J: TRBJ1-4
CDR3: CASSPVRGGEKLFF

V: TRBV20-1
J: TRBJ2-1
CDR3: CSATDKSDSYNEQFF

V: TRBV7-3
J: TRBJ2-3
CDR3: CAASFRGIAAPSTDTQYF

V: TRBV12-5
J: TRBJ2-1
CDR3: CASEIGAGAPNEQFF